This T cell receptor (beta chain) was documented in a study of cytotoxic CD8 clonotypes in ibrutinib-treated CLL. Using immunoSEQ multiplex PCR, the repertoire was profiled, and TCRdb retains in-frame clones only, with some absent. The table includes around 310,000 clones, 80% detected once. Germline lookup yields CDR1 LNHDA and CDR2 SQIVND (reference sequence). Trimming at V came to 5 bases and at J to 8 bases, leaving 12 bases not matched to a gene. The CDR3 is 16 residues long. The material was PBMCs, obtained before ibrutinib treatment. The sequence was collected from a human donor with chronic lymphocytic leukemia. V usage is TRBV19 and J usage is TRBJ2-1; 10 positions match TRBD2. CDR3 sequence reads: CASSPRRLAGVDEQFF. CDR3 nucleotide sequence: TGTGCCAGTAGTCCTAGGCGGCTAGCGGGAGTGGATGAGCAGTTCTTC.